A single sample gave rise to the 28 T cell receptor beta chains below, sequenced in a study of T cells in Graves' hyperthyroidism and ophthalmopathy. TCR beta CDR3 regions were amplified from RNA transcripts. With the HTBI primer set, the TCR CDR3 went through a first round of RT-PCR. TCRdb fed the multiplex PCR reads into MiXCR, producing one record per CDR3 protein. Of 690,000 or so distinct CDR3 sequences listed, around 20% were seen once; the top ten hold 16%. The source material was blood. These receptor sequences come from a woman aged 50 to 60 with Graves' hyperthyroidism that later progressed to Graves' ophthalmopathy.

This clonotype was recorded many times. The chain is built from TRBV2 and TRBJ1-1; D uncertain. Trimming took 6 bases from V and 11 from J, leaving 19 bases between them. The CDR3 has 13 amino acids. Germline CDR1 reads SNHLY; CDR2 reads FYNNEI. CDR3 sequence reads: CASSVGPRREAFF. In DNA, the CDR3 is TGTGCCAGCAGCGTTGGACCCCGTCGGGAGGCTTTCTTT. Based on the CDR3 plus reference TRBV2 and TRBJ1-1, the full variable domain is EPEVTQTPSHQVTQMGQEVILRCVPISNHLYFYWYRQILGQKVEFLVSFYNNEISEKSEIFDDQFSVERPDGSNFTLKIRSTKLEDSAMYFCASSVGPRREAFFGQGTRLTVV.

This clonotype was counted many times. V usage is TRBV12-3 or TRBV12-4 and J usage is TRBJ1-1; a possible D gene is TRBD1 (5 bases). The CDR3 extends over 14 amino acids. Trimming left V 2 bases short and J 4 bases short, with 11 bases between. The CDR3 loop is CASSLIGGSTEAFF. CDR3 nucleotide sequence: TGTGCCAGCAGTTTAATTGGGGGTAGCACTGAAGCTTTCTTT.

This clonotype was detected only a few times. CDR3 DNA: TGCAGTGCCAGGCGGCTAGCGGGGGCTACTGAGCAGTTCTTC. Protein: CSARRLAGATEQFF. This sequence joins TRBV20-1 and TRBJ2-1; 10 bases line up with TRBD2. Trimming took 6 bases from V and 9 from J; bases not matched to a gene: 11. The germline gives CDR1 DFQATT, CDR2 SNEGSKA (reference sequence). This CDR3 has 14 amino acids.

This clonotype was counted many times. The chain joins TRBV3-1 to TRBJ1-1; D is undetermined. Germline-derived CDR1 and CDR2 are LGHDT and YNNKEL (reference sequence). V shed 3 bases and J shed 0 bases, with 5 bases lying between them. There are 13 residues in the CDR3. CDR3 amino acids: CASSQGVNTEAFF. CDR3 nucleotides: TGTGCCAGCAGCCAGGGAGTGAACACTGAAGCTTTCTTT.

The gene calls are TRBV19 and TRBJ2-1; 11 nucleotides line up with TRBD2. V lost 3 bases and J lost 5; bases outside the gene matches: 6. The germline gives CDR1 LNHDA, CDR2 SQIVND (reference sequence). The CDR3 loop spans 16 amino acids. As DNA, the CDR3 is TGTGCCAGTAGTATTTCGGGACTAGCGGACCACAATGAGCAGTTCTTC. Its protein is CASSISGLADHNEQFF.

This chain uses TRBV2 with TRBJ1-2, with a tentative D call TRBD1 (5 bases). CDR3 length: 14 residues. The V end was cut by 4 bases, the J end by 3 bases, with 12 bases between. Germline CDR1 and CDR2: SNHLY and FYNNEI. CDR3 amino acids: CASSVPGLHYGYTF. CDR3 nucleotides: TGTGCCAGCAGTGTTCCGGGACTTCACTATGGCTACACCTTC.

This rearrangement joins TRBV4-1 to TRBJ2-7, with 7 nucleotides matching TRBD2. Losses at the gene ends were 0 bases for V and 4 bases for J; bases not matched to a gene: 12. CDR3 length equals 17 residues. Germline CDR1 is MGHRA and CDR2 is YSYEKL. CDR3 DNA: TGCGCCAGCAGCCAAGAAGGTCGAGCGGGGCCCCCGTACGAGCAGTACTTC. It encodes CASSQEGRAGPPYEQYF.

This clonotype was picked up many times. The chain employs TRBV2 and TRBJ1-6; D is possibly TRBD1 (5 bases). Trimming removed 7 bases at V and 7 bases at J, with 11 bases between. Looked up from germline, CDR1 is SNHLY and CDR2 is FYNNEI. There are 13 residues in the CDR3. The CDR3 coding sequence is TGTGCCAGCACCAGGGAGGTGAATTCACCCCTCCACTTT. It is translated as CASTREVNSPLHF.

This clonotype was detected a few times. The chain joins TRBV29-1 to TRBJ2-3, with TRBD1 identical over 9 bases. Germline V gene data show CDR1 as SQVTM and CDR2 as ANQGSEA. V trimming: 6 bases; J trimming: 4 bases; junction bases outside the gene matches: 5. There are 13 residues in the CDR3. CDR3 DNA: TGCAGCGTCGGGGGGACAGGGTCAGATACGCAGTATTTT. This codes for CSVGGTGSDTQYF.

The table lists this clonotype with a few counts. V and J are TRBV9 and TRBJ1-5; no reliable D call. V gave up 0 bases and J gave up 7 bases, with 11 bases separating them. This CDR3 is built from 14 residues. Germline V gene lookup returns CDR1 SGDLS and CDR2 YYNGEE. The CDR3 loop is CASSVGGYRQPQHF. The CDR3 nucleotides read TGTGCCAGCAGCGTAGGAGGGTATAGGCAGCCCCAGCATTTT.

The chain employs TRBV7-9 and TRBJ1-1; no reliable D call. Germline CDR1 and CDR2: SEHNR and FQNEAQ (reference sequence). This CDR3 has 13 residues. Trimming stripped 0 bases from V and 4 bases from J, with 6 bases between. CDR3 residues: CASSLALSTEAFF. The CDR3 region has the DNA TGTGCCAGCAGCTTAGCGTTGAGCACTGAAGCTTTCTTT. The full variable domain, with the rest looked up from reference TRBV7-9 and TRBJ1-1, is DTGVSQNPRHKITKRGQNVTFRCDPISEHNRLYWYRQTLGQGPEFLTYFQNEAQLEKSRLLSDRFSAERPKGSFSTLEIQRTEQGDSAMYLCASSLALSTEAFFGQGTRLTVV.

This clonotype was seen repeatedly, ten times or more. This chain links TRBV18 with TRBJ1-1; D remains unclear. CDR3 length: 13 residues. CDR1 and CDR2 from the germline V gene are KGHSH and LQKENI. Trimming removed 3 bases at V and 1 base at J, with 6 bases between. CDR3 coding DNA: TGTGCCAGCTCACCCACGGAGAACACTGAAGCTTTCTTT. It translates to CASSPTENTEAFF. The full variable domain, completed using reference TRBV18 and TRBJ1-1, is NAGVMQNPRHLVRRRGQEARLRCSPMKGHSHVYWYRQLPEEGLKFMVYLQKENIIDESGMPKERFSAEFPKEGPSILRIQQVVRGDSAAYFCASSPTENTEAFFGQGTRLTVV.

The chain is built from TRBV5-6 and TRBJ1-2, with no clear D. This CDR3 has 12 amino acids. V gave up 4 bases and J gave up 7 bases, with 11 bases separating them. Germline lookup yields CDR1 SGHDT and CDR2 YYEEEE. CDR3 in amino acids: CASSTLTRGYTF. DNA of the CDR3: TGTGCCAGCAGCACGTTGACACGTGGCTACACCTTC.

This chain joins TRBV5-1 and TRBJ1-2, with a weak D call TRBD1 (5 bases). CDR1 is SGHRS, CDR2 YFSETQ, per germline. The CDR3 spans 14 residues. The ends were cut back, 0 bases at V and 10 bases at J, with 16 bases in the middle. The CDR3 sequence is CASSLDGAVGVYTF. The CDR3 DNA follows: TGCGCCAGCAGCTTGGACGGGGCCGTGGGTGTCTACACCTTC.

This clonotype occurred a few times. The CDR3: CASSLSDRWNEKLFF. DNA of the CDR3: TGTGCCAGCAGCTTAAGTGACAGATGGAATGAAAAACTGTTTTTT. The chain recombines TRBV7-9 with TRBJ1-4; perhaps TRBD1 as D (5 bases). CDR3 length: 15 amino acids. V was clipped by 2 bases and J by 5 bases, with 12 bases between them. Looked up from germline, CDR1 is SEHNR and CDR2 is FQNEAQ (reference sequence). Variable domain in full (rest from reference TRBV7-9 and TRBJ1-4): DTGVSQNPRHKITKRGQNVTFRCDPISEHNRLYWYRQTLGQGPEFLTYFQNEAQLEKSRLLSDRFSAERPKGSFSTLEIQRTEQGDSAMYLCASSLSDRWNEKLFFGSGTQLSVL.

This clonotype showed up many times. This rearrangement joins TRBV5-1 to TRBJ2-2, with 7 bases matching TRBD1. The CDR3 consists of 15 residues. After removal of 3 bases from V and 2 bases from J, the junction contained 4 bases not matched to a gene. The germline V gene encodes CDR1 SGHRS and CDR2 YFSETQ. The CDR3 protein is CASSWDRTNTGELFF. In DNA form, the CDR3 reads TGCGCCAGCAGCTGGGACAGAACAAACACCGGGGAGCTGTTTTTT.

The V and J genes are TRBV6-1 and TRBJ2-3, with 7 bases fitting TRBD2. This CDR3 spans 14 amino acids. The germline gives CDR1 MNHNS, CDR2 SASEGT. Unmatched junction bases numbered 6, after V lost 2 bases and J lost 7 bases. The CDR3 loop reads CASSEPTSVHTQYF. The DNA of the CDR3 is TGTGCCAGCAGTGAACCTACTAGCGTGCATACGCAGTATTTT.

This clonotype has only a few counts. The rearrangement joins TRBV27 to TRBJ1-6; D call uncertain. The germline gives CDR1 MNHEY, CDR2 SMNVEV (reference sequence). V gave up 5 bases and J gave up 6 bases, with 14 bases separating them. The CDR3 totals 15 residues. The CDR3 DNA follows: TGTGCCAGCAGTACCCCGGGGTCATTTAATTCACCCCTCCACTTT. This encodes CASSTPGSFNSPLHF.

The rearrangement links TRBV7-3 to TRBJ1-4; no clear D gene. CDR3 length equals 14 residues. Per the germline V gene, CDR1 is SGHTA and CDR2 is FQGTGA. Trimming cost V 8 bases and J 7 bases, with 17 bases left between them. The CDR3 DNA sequence: TGTGCCAGCGGCCTTTTGTTCGTGGGTGAAAAACTGTTTTTT. Translated, it gives CASGLLFVGEKLFF.

CDR3 loop: CSVYSHSGANVLTF. CDR3 nucleotide sequence: TGCAGCGTTTACAGCCACTCTGGGGCCAACGTCCTGACTTTC. This chain links TRBV29-1 with TRBJ2-6; D ambiguous. Per germline, CDR1 SQVTM and CDR2 ANQGSEA. The CDR3 extends over 14 amino acids. Between the trimmed V and J ends, which lost 5 bases and 0 bases, there was a span of 8 bases.

V gene TRBV10-1 combines with J gene TRBJ2-3; 9 positions agree with TRBD2. This CDR3 has 16 amino acids. The V segment lost 0 bases and the J segment 6 bases; nucleotides outside the gene matches: 7. In germline, CDR1 is WNHNN, CDR2 SYGVQD (reference sequence). CDR3 DNA: TGCGCCAGCAGTGAGTCCGCGGGGGGGCCGGGGGATACGCAGTATTTT. It translates to CASSESAGGPGDTQYF.

The gene calls are TRBV4-1 and TRBJ2-2; the match to TRBD1 covers 9 bases. The germline CDR1 and CDR2 sequences are MGHRA and YSYEKL. This CDR3 region has 18 residues. The ends lost 1 base at V and 5 bases at J; junction bases unmatched: 11. Written as DNA, the CDR3 is TGCGCCAGCAGCCAAGTTCCGGGACAGGGAGAGGGGACCGGGGAGCTGTTTTTT. Its protein product is CASSQVPGQGEGTGELFF.

Concerning this clonotype itself: At one end, the junction sequence differs from germline, possibly due to a read error. V is TRBV5-1 and J is TRBJ1-4; 8 bases agree with TRBD1. Germline CDR1 SGHRS, CDR2 YFSETQ. The CDR3 extends over 15 amino acids. The CDR3 bases are TGCGCCAGCAGCTTGCGTACAGGGGGAGATGAAGAACTGTTTTTT. This gives the protein CASSLRTGGDEELFF.

The J gene is TRBJ2-3, the V gene TRBV20-1, with 10 bases fitting TRBD2. The CDR3 has 15 residues. Looked up from germline, CDR1 is DFQATT and CDR2 is SNEGSKA (reference sequence). V lost 5 bases and J lost 1; bases outside the gene matches: 6. CDR3 in DNA: TGCAGTGCTCCACACGGGACTAGCGGCACAGATACGCAGTATTTT. This sequence encodes CSAPHGTSGTDTQYF.

This clonotype was seen more than once but under ten times. The rearrangement uses TRBV5-4 and TRBJ2-2; possibly TRBD1 for D (5 bases). CDR3 length: 15 residues. Germline V CDR1 and CDR2: SGHNT, YYREEE (reference sequence). V lost 2 bases, J lost 1 base, and 9 bases lay in between. The CDR3 DNA reads TGTGCCAGCAGCTTTGCAGGGCAGAACACCGGGGAGCTGTTTTTT. Amino acid sequence: CASSFAGQNTGELFF. Full variable domain (rest looked up from reference TRBV5-4 and TRBJ2-2): ETGVTQSPTHLIKTRGQQVTLRCSSQSGHNTVSWYQQALGQGPQFIFQYYREEENGRGNFPPRFSGLQFPNYSSELNVNALELDDSALYLCASSFAGQNTGELFFGEGSRLTVL.

V usage is TRBV4-1 and J usage is TRBJ2-2; tentatively, D is TRBD2 (6 bases). The germline V gene encodes CDR1 MGHRA and CDR2 YSYEKL. V lost 0 bases and J lost 5, with 13 bases in between. This CDR3 comprises 16 residues. The DNA for the CDR3 is TGCGCCAGCAGCCAAGATCCGGGACTCTCTACCGGGGAGCTGTTTTTT. It is translated as CASSQDPGLSTGELFF.

This clonotype occurred many times. The CDR3 nucleotides read TGTGCCAGCAGCAATGGACTAGCGGGGGTGGAGACCCAGTACTTC. Translation gives CASSNGLAGVETQYF. The chain joins TRBV11-2 to TRBJ2-5; 13 bases map to TRBD2. The germline CDR1 and CDR2 sequences are SGHAT and FQNNGV. The trim removed 5 bases at V and 5 bases at J, leaving 5 bases unmatched. This CDR3 is 15 amino acids long.

This clonotype appeared a few times. The CDR3 nucleotides are TGTGCCAGCATTGAACCGGGCGGGTATGGCTACACCTTC. Its protein product is CASIEPGGYGYTF. The chain is built from TRBV12-3 or TRBV12-4 and TRBJ1-2, with D unresolved. Trimming pared 7 bases from V and 5 bases from J, leaving 14 bases between. This CDR3 has 13 amino acids.